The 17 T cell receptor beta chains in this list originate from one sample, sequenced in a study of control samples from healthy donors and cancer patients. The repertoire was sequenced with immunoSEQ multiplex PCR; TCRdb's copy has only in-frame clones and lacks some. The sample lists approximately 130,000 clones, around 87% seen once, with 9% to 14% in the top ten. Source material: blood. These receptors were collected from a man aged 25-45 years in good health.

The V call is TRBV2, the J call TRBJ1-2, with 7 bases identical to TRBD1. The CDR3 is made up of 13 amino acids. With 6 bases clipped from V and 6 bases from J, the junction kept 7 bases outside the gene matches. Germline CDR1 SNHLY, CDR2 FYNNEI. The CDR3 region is CASSRTGDDGYTF. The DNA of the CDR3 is TGTGCCAGCAGCCGGACAGGAGATGATGGCTACACCTTC.

CDR3 region: CASSRGGLAGGGFEKLFF. CDR3 in DNA: TGCGCCAGCAGCCGTGGAGGACTTGCTGGGGGCGGTTTTGAAAAACTGTTTTTT. The chain uses TRBV4-1 and TRBJ1-4, with D perhaps TRBD1 (6 bases). This CDR3 comprises 18 residues. Germline CDR1 reads MGHRA; CDR2 reads YSYEKL. V shed 4 bases and J shed 7 bases, with 25 bases lying between them.

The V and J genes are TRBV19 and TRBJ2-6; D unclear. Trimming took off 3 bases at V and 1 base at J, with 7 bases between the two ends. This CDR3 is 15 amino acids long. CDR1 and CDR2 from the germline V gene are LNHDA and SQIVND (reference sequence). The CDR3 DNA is TGTGCCAGTAGTATCCCAGATTCTGGGGCCAACGTCCTGACTTTC. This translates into CASSIPDSGANVLTF.

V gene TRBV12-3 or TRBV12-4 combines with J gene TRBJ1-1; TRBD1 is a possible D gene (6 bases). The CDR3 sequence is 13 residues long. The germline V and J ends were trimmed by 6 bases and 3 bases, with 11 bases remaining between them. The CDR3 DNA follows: TGTGCCAGCAGCCTAGGGGGGGACACTGAAGCTTTCTTT. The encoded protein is CASSLGGDTEAFF.

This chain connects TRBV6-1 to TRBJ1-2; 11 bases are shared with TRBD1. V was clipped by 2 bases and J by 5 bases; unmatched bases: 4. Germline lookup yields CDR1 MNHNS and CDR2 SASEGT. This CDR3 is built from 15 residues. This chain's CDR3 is CASSENGQGAYGYTF. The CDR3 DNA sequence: TGTGCCAGCAGTGAAAACGGACAGGGGGCGTATGGCTACACCTTC.

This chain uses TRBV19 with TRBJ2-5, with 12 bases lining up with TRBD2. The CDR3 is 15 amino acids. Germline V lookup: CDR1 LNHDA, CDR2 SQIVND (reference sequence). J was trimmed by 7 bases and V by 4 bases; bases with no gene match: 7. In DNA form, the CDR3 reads TGTGCCAGTAGTACGACTAGCGGGGGCCGCGGGACCCAGTACTTC. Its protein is CASSTTSGGRGTQYF.

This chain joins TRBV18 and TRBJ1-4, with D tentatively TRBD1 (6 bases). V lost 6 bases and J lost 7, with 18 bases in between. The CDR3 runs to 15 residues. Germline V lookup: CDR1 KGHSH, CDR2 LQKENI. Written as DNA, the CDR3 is TGTGCCAGCTCTCTGTATCAGGGGCCGCTTGAAAAACTGTTTTTT. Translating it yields CASSLYQGPLEKLFF.

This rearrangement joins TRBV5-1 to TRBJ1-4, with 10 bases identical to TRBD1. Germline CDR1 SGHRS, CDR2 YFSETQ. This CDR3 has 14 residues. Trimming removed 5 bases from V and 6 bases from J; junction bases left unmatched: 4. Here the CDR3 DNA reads TGCGCCAGCAGGATCGGGACAGGGGATGAAAAACTGTTTTTT. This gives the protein CASRIGTGDEKLFF.

The CDR3 DNA is TGTGCCAGCAGCCAAGAATTGGCCAGCTCTGGGGCCAACGTCCTGACTTTC. Amino acids: CASSQELASSGANVLTF. V usage is TRBV4-2 and J usage is TRBJ2-6; D is unclear. CDR1 and CDR2 from the germline V gene are LGHNA and YNFKEQ. The CDR3 totals 17 residues. V shed 0 bases and J shed 0 bases, with 9 bases lying between them.

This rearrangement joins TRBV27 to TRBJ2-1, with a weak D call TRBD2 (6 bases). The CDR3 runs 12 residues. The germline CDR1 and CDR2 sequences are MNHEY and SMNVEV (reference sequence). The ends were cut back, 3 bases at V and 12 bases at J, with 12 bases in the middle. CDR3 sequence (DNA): TGTGCCAGCAGTTTTTTGGAGGGCCGGCAGTTCTTC. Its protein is CASSFLEGRQFF.

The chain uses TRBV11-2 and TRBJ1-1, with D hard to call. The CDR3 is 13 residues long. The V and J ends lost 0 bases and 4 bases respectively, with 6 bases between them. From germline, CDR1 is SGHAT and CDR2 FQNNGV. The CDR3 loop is CASSLELGTEAFF. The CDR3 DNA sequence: TGTGCCAGCAGCTTAGAGCTGGGCACTGAAGCTTTCTTT.

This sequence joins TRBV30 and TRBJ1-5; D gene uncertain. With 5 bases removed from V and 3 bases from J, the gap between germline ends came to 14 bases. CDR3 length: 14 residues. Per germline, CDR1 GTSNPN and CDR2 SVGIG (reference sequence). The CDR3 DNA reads TGTGCCTGGGGCCTGAGGGTGAACAATCAGCCCCAGCATTTT. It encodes CAWGLRVNNQPQHF.

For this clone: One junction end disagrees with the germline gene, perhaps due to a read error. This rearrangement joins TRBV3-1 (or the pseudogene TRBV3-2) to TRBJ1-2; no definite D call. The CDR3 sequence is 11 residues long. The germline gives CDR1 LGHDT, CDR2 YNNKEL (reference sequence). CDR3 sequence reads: CASSQVTLLLF. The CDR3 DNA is TGTGCCAGCAGCCAAGTCACTCTACTACTCTTC.

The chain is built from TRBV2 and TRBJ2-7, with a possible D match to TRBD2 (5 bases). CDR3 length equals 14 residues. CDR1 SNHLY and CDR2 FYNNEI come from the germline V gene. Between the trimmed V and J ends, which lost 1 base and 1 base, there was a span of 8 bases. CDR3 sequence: CASSEGWRSYEQYF. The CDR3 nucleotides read TGTGCCAGCAGTGAAGGTTGGAGGTCCTACGAGCAGTACTTC.

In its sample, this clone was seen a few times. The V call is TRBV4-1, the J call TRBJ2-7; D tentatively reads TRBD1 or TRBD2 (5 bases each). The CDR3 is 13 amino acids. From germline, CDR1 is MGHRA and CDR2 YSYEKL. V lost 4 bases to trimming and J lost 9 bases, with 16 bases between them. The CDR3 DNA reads TGCGCCAGCAGCCCCTGGCCTAGGGACGGGCAGTACTTC. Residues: CASSPWPRDGQYF.

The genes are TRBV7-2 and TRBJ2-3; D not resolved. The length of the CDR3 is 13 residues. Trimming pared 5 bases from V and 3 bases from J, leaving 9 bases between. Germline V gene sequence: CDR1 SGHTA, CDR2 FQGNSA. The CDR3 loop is CASSRYQTDTQYF. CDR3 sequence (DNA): TGTGCCAGCAGCCGATATCAAACAGATACGCAGTATTTT.

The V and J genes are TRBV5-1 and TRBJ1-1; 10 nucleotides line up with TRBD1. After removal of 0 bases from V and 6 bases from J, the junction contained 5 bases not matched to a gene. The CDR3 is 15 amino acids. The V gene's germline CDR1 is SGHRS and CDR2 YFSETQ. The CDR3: CASSLDAGTGAEAFF. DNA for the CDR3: TGCGCCAGCAGCTTGGACGCCGGGACAGGGGCTGAAGCTTTCTTT. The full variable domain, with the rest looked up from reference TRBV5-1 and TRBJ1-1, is KAGVTQTPRYLIKTRGQQVTLSCSPISGHRSVSWYQQTPGQGLQFLFEYFSETQRNKGNFPGRFSGRQFSNSRSEMNVSTLELGDSALYLCASSLDAGTGAEAFFGQGTRLTVV.